The 14 T cell receptor beta chains in this list originate from one sample, sequenced in a study of T cell clonotyping in hematopoietic cell transplantation. Method: immunoSEQ multiplex PCR; TCRdb's copy keeps in-frame clones and lacks some. The table shows about 36,000 clones, with roughly 88% occurring only once. What was sequenced was peripheral blood mononuclear cells. The receptors here all came from a middle-aged woman in good health. Some clones in this sample may be carry-over from other donors' samples.

The chain links TRBV5-1 to TRBJ2-7; TRBD1 matches at 10 bases. Germline CDR1 SGHRS, CDR2 YFSETQ. The CDR3 runs 16 residues. V shed 4 bases and J 3 bases; nucleotides not matched to a gene: 10. The CDR3: CASSDPTGGDYYEQYF. The CDR3 coding sequence is TGCGCCAGCAGCGACCCGACAGGGGGCGATTACTACGAGCAGTACTTC.

This clone came up once. The chain recombines TRBV6-5 with TRBJ1-1; 10 nucleotides match TRBD1. V lost 4 bases and J lost 0; bases outside the gene matches: 5. The germline V gene has CDR1 MNHEY and CDR2 SVGAGI. The CDR3 has 16 amino acids. The CDR3 nucleotides are TGTGCCAGCAGTTCTTGGACAGGGGGGTTGAACACTGAAGCTTTCTTT. Encoded protein: CASSSWTGGLNTEAFF.

The rearrangement uses TRBV6-1 and TRBJ1-3; D perhaps matches TRBD1 (5 bases). The germline V and J ends were trimmed by 6 bases and 0 bases, with 6 bases remaining between them. Germline V gene data show CDR1 as MNHNS and CDR2 as SASEGT. This CDR3 contains 13 residues. The CDR3: CASRGLSGNTIYF. As DNA, the CDR3 is TGTGCCAGCAGGGGGCTCTCTGGAAACACCATATATTTT.

The chain recombines TRBV5-1 with TRBJ2-1; 9 bases agree with TRBD2. In germline, CDR1 is SGHRS, CDR2 YFSETQ. This CDR3 has 16 residues. Unmatched junction bases numbered 3, after V lost 1 base and J lost 1 base. CDR3 amino acids: CASSLPAGGSYNEQFF. The CDR3 nucleotides are TGCGCCAGCAGCTTGCCGGCGGGAGGGTCCTACAATGAGCAGTTCTTC.

The chain couples TRBV19 to TRBJ1-1; D might be TRBD1 (6 bases). V gave up 4 bases and J gave up 4 bases, with 10 bases separating them. The CDR3 consists of 13 residues. The germline CDR1 and CDR2 sequences are LNHDA and SQIVND (reference sequence). This chain's CDR3 is CASSTLDSTEAFF. The DNA for the CDR3 is TGTGCCAGTAGTACCCTGGACAGCACTGAAGCTTTCTTT.

The chain couples TRBV18 to TRBJ1-3, with D unclear. This CDR3 region has 15 residues. Looked up from germline, CDR1 is KGHSH and CDR2 is LQKENI. The ends were cut back, 3 bases at V and 0 bases at J, with 9 bases in the middle. The CDR3 coding sequence is TGTGCCAGCTCACCCGCGCGGGGCTCTGGAAACACCATATATTTT. It is translated as CASSPARGSGNTIYF.

The chain carries TRBV19 and TRBJ1-5; D perhaps matches TRBD1 (5 bases). The CDR3 contains 13 residues. V gave up 7 bases and J gave up 7 bases, with 14 bases separating them. From germline, CDR1 is LNHDA and CDR2 SQIVND (reference sequence). The CDR3 DNA sequence: TGTGCCAGTACCCCAGGGTCTGAGCAGCCCCAGCATTTT. Amino acids: CASTPGSEQPQHF.

The chain carries TRBV28 and TRBJ1-2; no clear D gene. V lost 4 bases and J 1 base, leaving 10 bases between the germline ends. The CDR3 runs to 14 residues. Per germline, CDR1 MDHEN and CDR2 SYDVKM. CDR3 sequence (DNA): TGTGCCAGCAGTTCGAACCTATTTAACTATGGCTACACCTTC. The encoded protein is CASSSNLFNYGYTF.

The genes are TRBV6-6 and TRBJ2-3; 7 bases are shared with TRBD1. Looked up from germline, CDR1 is MNHNY and CDR2 is SVGAGI (reference sequence). The CDR3 runs 15 residues. With 6 bases clipped from V and 3 bases from J, the junction kept 9 bases outside the gene matches. The CDR3 DNA reads TGTGCCAGCAGGCGCACAGGGGCTGTTACAGATACGCAGTATTTT. This encodes CASRRTGAVTDTQYF.

J is TRBJ1-1 and V is TRBV28; 9 positions match TRBD1. The CDR3 has 14 residues. The ends lost 4 bases at V and 5 bases at J; junction bases unmatched: 5. Germline CDR1 reads MDHEN; CDR2 reads SYDVKM. The CDR3 DNA follows: TGTGCCAGCAGTTACCCGGACAGGGGTACTGAAGCTTTCTTT. Its protein is CASSYPDRGTEAFF.

The chain has TRBV7-2 and TRBJ1-1; no clear D gene. This CDR3 is 14 amino acids long. V was trimmed by 5 bases and J by 4 bases, leaving 14 bases between them. The V gene's germline CDR1 is SGHTA and CDR2 FQGNSA. The CDR3 here is CASSPAGRGTEAFF. DNA of the CDR3: TGTGCCAGCAGCCCCGCCGGTCGTGGCACTGAAGCTTTCTTT.

The chain couples TRBV5-1 to TRBJ1-3; no clear D. The CDR3 length is 15 residues. V was shortened by 0 bases and J by 0 bases, with 7 bases between the two germline ends. Germline CDR1 SGHRS, CDR2 YFSETQ. The CDR3 is CASSLGGSSGNTIYF. CDR3 DNA sequence: TGCGCCAGCAGCTTGGGGGGTTCCTCTGGAAACACCATATATTTT.

The V call is TRBV19, the J call TRBJ1-5; TRBD1 agrees at 7 bases. V shed 1 base, J shed 2 bases, and the junction held 2 bases outside the gene matches. Germline loops: CDR1 LNHDA, CDR2 SQIVND (reference sequence). The CDR3 is 15 residues long. The CDR3 is CASSIGTGGNQPQHF. The CDR3 DNA reads TGTGCCAGTAGTATAGGGACAGGAGGCAATCAGCCCCAGCATTTT.

The chain has TRBV19 and TRBJ2-7; the D call may be TRBD1 or TRBD2 (5 bases each). CDR1 is LNHDA, CDR2 SQIVND, per germline (reference sequence). Trimming took off 3 bases at V and 5 bases at J, with 17 bases between the two ends. The CDR3 has 15 amino acids. The CDR3 sequence: CASSIGAGVGDEQYF. As DNA, the CDR3 is TGTGCCAGTAGTATTGGGGCCGGGGTCGGCGACGAGCAGTACTTC.